This TCR beta chain was profiled in a study of blood T cell repertoires in COVID-19. Clones were sequenced by immunoSEQ multiplex PCR, and TCRdb holds only the in-frame ones, with some missing. The sample has fewer than 65,000 clones; just over 85% are singletons. Germline loops: CDR1 SGHDT, CDR2 YYEEEE. The CDR3 totals 12 residues. Between the trimmed V and J ends, which lost 0 bases and 1 base, there was a span of 2 bases. This chain joins TRBV5-6 and TRBJ2-7; D gene ambiguous. Sequenced sample: peripheral blood. This clonotype originated in a woman of 80 years or more with acute or convalescent COVID-19. The DNA for the CDR3 is TGTGCCAGCAGCTTGGCTTCCTACGAGCAGTACTTC. Translating it yields CASSLASYEQYF.